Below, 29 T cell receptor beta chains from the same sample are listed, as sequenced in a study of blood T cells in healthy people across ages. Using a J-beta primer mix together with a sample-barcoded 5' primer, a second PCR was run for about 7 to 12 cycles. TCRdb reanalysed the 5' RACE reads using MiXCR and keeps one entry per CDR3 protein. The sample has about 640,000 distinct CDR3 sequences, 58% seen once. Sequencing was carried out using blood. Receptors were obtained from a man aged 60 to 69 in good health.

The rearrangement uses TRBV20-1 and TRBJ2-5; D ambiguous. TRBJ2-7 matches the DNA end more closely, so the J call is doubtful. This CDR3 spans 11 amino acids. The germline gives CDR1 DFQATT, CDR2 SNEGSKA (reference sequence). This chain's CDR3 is CSASRRDEQYF. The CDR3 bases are TGCAGTGCTAGTCGCCGGGACGAGCAGTACTTC.

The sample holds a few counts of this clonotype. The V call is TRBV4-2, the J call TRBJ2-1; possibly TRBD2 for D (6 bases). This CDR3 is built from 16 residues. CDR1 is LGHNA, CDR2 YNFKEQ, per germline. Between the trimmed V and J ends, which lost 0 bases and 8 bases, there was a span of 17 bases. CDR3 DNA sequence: TGTGCCAGCAGCCAAGATCGACTAAGACCGGGAGATGAGCAGTTCTTC. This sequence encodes CASSQDRLRPGDEQFF.

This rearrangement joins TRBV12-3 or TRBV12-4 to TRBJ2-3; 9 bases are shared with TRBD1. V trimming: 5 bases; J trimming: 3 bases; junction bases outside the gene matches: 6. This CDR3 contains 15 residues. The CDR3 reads CASSVQGTGTDTQYF. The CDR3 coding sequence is TGTGCCAGCAGTGTGCAGGGGACAGGGACAGATACGCAGTATTTT.

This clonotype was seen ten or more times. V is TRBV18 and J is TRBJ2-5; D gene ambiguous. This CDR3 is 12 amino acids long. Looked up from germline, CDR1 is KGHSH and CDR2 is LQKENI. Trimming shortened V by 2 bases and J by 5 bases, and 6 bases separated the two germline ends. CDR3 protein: CASSPAFETQYF. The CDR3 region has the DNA TGTGCCAGCTCACCAGCCTTTGAGACCCAGTACTTC.

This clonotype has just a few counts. CDR3 sequence: CASTLPQDGSDQETQYF. DNA of the CDR3: TGTGCCAGCACCCTCCCACAGGACGGAAGCGATCAAGAGACCCAGTACTTC. J is TRBJ2-5 and V is TRBV27; a weak D match, TRBD1 (5 bases). CDR1 is MNHEY and CDR2 is SMNVEV in the germline V gene (reference sequence). The CDR3 totals 17 residues. Trimming removed 7 bases at V and 2 bases at J, with 23 bases between.

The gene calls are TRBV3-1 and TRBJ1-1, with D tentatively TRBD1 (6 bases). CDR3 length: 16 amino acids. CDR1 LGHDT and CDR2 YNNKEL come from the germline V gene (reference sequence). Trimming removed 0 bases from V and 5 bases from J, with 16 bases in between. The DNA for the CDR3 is TGTGCCAGCAGCCAAGACTGGGGGGCGAGGAAAACTGAAGCTTTCTTT. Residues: CASSQDWGARKTEAFF.

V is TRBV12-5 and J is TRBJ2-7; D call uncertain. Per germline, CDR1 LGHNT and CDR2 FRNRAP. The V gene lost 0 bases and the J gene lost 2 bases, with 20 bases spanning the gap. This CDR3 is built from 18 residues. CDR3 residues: CASGLVLGMDPATYEQYF. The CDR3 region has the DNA TGTGCTAGTGGTTTGGTACTTGGTATGGACCCCGCTACCTACGAGCAGTACTTC.

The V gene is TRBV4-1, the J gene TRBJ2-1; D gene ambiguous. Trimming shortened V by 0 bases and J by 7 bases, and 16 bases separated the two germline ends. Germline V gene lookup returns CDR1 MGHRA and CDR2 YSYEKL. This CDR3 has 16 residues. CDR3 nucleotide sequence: TGCGCCAGCAGCCAAGATTCGGCTAGTCTTGGTAATGAGCAGTTCTTC. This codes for CASSQDSASLGNEQFF.

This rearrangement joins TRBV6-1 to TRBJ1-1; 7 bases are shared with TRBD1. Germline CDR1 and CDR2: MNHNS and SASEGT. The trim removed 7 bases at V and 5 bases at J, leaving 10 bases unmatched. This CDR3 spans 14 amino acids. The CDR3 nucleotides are TGTGCCAGCACCAAGGGGGCTGAGAGGACTGAAGCTTTCTTT. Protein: CASTKGAERTEAFF.

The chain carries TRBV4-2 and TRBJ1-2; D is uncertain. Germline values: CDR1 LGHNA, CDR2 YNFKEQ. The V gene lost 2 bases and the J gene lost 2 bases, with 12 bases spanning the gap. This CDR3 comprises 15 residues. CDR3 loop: CASSQSATGNYGYTF. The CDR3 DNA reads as TGTGCCAGCAGCCAATCAGCTACTGGCAACTATGGCTACACCTTC.

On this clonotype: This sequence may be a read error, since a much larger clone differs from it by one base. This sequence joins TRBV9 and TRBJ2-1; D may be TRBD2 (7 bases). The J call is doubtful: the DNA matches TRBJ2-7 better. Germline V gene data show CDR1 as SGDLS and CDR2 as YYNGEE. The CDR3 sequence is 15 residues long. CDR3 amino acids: CASSVSGGFGNEQYF. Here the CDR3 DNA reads TGTGCCAGCAGCGTATCGGGGGGCTTTGGTAATGAGCAGTACTTC.

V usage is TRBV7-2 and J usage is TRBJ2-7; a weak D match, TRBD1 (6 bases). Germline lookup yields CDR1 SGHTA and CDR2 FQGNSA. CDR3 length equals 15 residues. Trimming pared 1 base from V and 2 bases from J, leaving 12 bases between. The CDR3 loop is CASSLGSGVAYEQYF. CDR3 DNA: TGTGCCAGCAGCTTAGGGTCAGGGGTGGCCTACGAGCAGTACTTC. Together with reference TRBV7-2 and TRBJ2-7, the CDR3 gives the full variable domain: GAGVSQSPSNKVTEKGKDVELRCDPISGHTALYWYRQSLGQGLEFLIYFQGNSAPDKSGLPSDRFSAERTGGSVSTLTIQRTQQEDSAVYLCASSLGSGVAYEQYFGPGTRLTVT.

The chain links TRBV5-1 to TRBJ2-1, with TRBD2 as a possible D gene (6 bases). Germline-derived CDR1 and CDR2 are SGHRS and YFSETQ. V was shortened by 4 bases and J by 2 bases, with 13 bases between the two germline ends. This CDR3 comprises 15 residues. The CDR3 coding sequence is TGCGCCAGCAGCCCGGAGGGTAGTCCCTACAATGAGCAGTTCTTC. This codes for CASSPEGSPYNEQFF.

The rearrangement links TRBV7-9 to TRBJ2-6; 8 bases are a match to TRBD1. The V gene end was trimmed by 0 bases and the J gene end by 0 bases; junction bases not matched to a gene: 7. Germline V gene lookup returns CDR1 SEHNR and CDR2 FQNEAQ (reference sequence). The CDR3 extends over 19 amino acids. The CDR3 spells CASSLARGLSLSGANVLTF. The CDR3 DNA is TGTGCCAGCAGCTTAGCCAGGGGGCTCTCTCTCTCTGGGGCCAACGTCCTGACTTTC.

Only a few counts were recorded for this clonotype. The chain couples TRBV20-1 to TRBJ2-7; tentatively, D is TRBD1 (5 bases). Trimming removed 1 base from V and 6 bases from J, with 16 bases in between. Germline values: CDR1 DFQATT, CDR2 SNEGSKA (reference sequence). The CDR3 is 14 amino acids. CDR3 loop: CSARVRRGSREQYF. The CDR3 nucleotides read TGCAGTGCTAGAGTCCGTAGGGGCTCTCGCGAGCAGTACTTC.

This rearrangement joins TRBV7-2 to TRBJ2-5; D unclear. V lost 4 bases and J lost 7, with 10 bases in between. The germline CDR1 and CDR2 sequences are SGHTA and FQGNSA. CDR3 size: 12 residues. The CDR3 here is CASSYTDGTQYF. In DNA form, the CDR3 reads TGTGCCAGCAGCTACACCGACGGGACCCAGTACTTC.

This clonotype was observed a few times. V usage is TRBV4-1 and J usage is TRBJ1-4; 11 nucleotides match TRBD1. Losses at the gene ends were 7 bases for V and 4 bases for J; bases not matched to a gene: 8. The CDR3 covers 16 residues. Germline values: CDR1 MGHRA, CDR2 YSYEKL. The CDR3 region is CASTRTGGRSNEKLFF. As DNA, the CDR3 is TGCGCCAGCACCCGGACAGGGGGCCGAAGTAATGAAAAACTGTTTTTT.

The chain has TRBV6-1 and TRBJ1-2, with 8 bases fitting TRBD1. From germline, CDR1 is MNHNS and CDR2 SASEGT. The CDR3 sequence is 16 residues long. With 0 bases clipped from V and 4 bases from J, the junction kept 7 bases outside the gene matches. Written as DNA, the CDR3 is TGTGCCAGCAGTGAAGCCGGGACAGGAGGCGTCTATGGCTACACCTTC. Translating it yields CASSEAGTGGVYGYTF.

This CDR3 is CASSLREGRTEAFF. The CDR3 region has the DNA TGTGCCAGCAGTTTGCGGGAGGGGCGAACTGAAGCTTTCTTT. This rearrangement joins TRBV28 to TRBJ1-1; D possibly corresponds to TRBD1 (5 bases). V lost 3 bases and J lost 5, with 13 bases in between. The CDR3 is made up of 14 amino acids. CDR1 and CDR2 (germline): MDHEN, SYDVKM.

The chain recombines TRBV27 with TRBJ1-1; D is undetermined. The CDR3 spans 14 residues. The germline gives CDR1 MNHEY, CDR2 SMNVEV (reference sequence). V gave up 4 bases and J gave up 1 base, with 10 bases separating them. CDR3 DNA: TGTGCCAGCAGTTGGAAGGGTTGGAACACTGAAGCTTTCTTT. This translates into CASSWKGWNTEAFF.

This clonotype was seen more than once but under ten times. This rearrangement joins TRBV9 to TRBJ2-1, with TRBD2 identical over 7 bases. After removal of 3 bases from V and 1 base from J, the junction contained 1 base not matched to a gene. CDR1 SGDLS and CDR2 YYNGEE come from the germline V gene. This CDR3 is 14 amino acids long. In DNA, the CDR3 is TGTGCCAGCAGCGCGGGGGGATCCTACAATGAGCAGTTCTTC. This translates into CASSAGGSYNEQFF.

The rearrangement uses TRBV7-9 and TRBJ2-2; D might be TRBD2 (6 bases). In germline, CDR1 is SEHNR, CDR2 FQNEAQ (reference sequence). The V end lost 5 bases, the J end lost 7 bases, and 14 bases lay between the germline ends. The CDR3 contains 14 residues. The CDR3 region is CASSPPGEVGELFF. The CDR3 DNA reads TGTGCCAGCAGCCCACCCGGGGAGGTCGGGGAGCTGTTTTTT. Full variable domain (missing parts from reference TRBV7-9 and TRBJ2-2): DTGVSQNPRHKITKRGQNVTFRCDPISEHNRLYWYRQTLGQGPEFLTYFQNEAQLEKSRLLSDRFSAERPKGSFSTLEIQRTEQGDSAMYLCASSPPGEVGELFFGEGSRLTVL.

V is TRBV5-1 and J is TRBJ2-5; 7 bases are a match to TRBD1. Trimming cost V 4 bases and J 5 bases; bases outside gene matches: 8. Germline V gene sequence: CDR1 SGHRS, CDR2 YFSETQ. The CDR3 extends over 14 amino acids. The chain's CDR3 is CASSQQGQRETQYF. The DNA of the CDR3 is TGCGCCAGCAGCCAACAGGGACAGAGGGAGACCCAGTACTTC.

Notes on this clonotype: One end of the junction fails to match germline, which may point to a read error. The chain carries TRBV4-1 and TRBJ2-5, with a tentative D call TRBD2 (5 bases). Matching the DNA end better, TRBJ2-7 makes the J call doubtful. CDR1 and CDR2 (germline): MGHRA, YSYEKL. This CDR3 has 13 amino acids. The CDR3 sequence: CASSQAAGHEQYF. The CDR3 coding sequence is TGTGCCAGCAGCCAAGCTGCGGGCCACGAGCAGTACTTC.

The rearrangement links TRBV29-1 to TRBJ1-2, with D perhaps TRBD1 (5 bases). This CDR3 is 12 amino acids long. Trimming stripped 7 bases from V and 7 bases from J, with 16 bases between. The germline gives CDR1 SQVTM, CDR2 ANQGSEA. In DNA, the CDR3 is TGCAGCGGTCACCCAGCGGGGGGTGGCTACACCTTC. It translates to CSGHPAGGGYTF.

The CDR3 sequence is CATSDPRQDVGELFF. Here the CDR3 DNA reads TGTGCCACCAGTGACCCCAGACAGGACGTCGGGGAGCTGTTTTTT. The chain joins TRBV24-1 to TRBJ2-2, with a tentative D call TRBD1 (6 bases). CDR3 length equals 15 residues. V shed 4 bases and J shed 7 bases, with 15 bases lying between them. Germline V lookup: CDR1 KGHDR, CDR2 SFDVKD.

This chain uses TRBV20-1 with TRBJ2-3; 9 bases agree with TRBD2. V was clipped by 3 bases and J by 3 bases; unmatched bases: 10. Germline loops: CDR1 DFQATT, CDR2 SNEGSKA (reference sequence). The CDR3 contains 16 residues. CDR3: CSASKGLAGVTDTQYF. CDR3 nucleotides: TGCAGTGCTAGTAAGGGGTTAGCGGGGGTTACAGATACGCAGTATTTT.

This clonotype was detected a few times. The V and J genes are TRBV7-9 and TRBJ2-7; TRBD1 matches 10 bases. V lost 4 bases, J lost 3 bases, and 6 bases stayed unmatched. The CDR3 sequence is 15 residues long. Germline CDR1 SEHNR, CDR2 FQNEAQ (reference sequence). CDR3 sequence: CASSSDRGRNYEQYF. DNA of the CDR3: TGTGCCAGCAGCTCAGACAGGGGGCGGAACTACGAGCAGTACTTC.

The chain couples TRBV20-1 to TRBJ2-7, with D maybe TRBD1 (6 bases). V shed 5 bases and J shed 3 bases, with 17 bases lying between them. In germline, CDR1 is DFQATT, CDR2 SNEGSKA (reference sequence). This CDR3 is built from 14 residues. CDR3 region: CSAPQGGANYEQYF. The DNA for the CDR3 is TGCAGTGCTCCCCAAGGGGGTGCGAACTACGAGCAGTACTTC.